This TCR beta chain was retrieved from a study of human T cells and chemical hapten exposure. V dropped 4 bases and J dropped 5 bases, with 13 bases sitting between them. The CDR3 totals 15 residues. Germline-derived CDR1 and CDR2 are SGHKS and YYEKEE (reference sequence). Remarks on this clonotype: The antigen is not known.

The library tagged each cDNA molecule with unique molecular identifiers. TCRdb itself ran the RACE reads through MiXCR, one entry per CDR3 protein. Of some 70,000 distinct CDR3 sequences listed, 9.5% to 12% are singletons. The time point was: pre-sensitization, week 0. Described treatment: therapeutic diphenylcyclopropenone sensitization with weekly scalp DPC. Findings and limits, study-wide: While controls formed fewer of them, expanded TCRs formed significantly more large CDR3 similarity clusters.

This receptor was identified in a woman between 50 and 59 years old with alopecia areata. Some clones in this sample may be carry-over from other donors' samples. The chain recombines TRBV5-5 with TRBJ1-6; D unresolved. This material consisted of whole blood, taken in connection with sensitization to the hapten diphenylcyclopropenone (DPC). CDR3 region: CASSPQPENNSPLHF. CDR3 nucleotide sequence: TGTGCCAGCAGCCCTCAGCCGGAGAATAATTCACCCCTCCACTTT. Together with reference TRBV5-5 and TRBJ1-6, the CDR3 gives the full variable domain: DAGVTQSPTHLIKTRGQQVTLRCSPISGHKSVSWYQQVLGQGPQFIFQYYEKEERGRGNFPDRFSARQFPNYSSELNVNALLLGDSALYLCASSPQPENNSPLHFGNGTRLTVT.